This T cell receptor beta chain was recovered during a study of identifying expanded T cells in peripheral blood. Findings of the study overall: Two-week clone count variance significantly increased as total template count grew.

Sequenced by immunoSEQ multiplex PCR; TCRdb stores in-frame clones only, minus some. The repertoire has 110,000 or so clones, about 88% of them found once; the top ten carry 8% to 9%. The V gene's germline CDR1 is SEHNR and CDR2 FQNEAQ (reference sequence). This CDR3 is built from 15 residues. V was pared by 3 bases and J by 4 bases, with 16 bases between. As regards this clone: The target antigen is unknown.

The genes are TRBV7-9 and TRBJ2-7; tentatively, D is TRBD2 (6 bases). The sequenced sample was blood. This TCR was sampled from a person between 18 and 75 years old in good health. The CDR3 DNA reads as TGTGCCAGCAGCTTGGGAGGAAGGTTCGCTTACGAGCAGTACTTC. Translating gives CASSLGGRFAYEQYF.